Each of the 9 T cell receptor beta chains below was sequenced from the same sample in a study of T-cell memory formation after mild COVID-19. TCRdb reprocessed the 5' RACE reads via MiXCR and lists one record per CDR3 protein. The sample has about 400,000 distinct CDR3 sequences; 23% are singletons. The sequencing input was PBMCs or a T cell subset sorted from them (not recorded which). These receptors were collected from an adult woman who had mild COVID-19 (a few samples of this study predate the infection). Cell type and time point are not known.

The V call is TRBV28, the J call TRBJ1-2; a possible D gene is TRBD1 (6 bases). The germline V and J ends were trimmed by 8 bases and 5 bases, with 12 bases remaining between them. Germline CDR1 is MDHEN and CDR2 is SYDVKM. The CDR3 length is 12 residues. In DNA form, the CDR3 reads TGTGCCAGCGAGGACAGTGTGTATGGCTACACCTTC. Its translation: CASEDSVYGYTF.

This clonotype was picked up a small number of times. The rearrangement links TRBV7-8 to TRBJ2-3; 7 bases map to TRBD1. V trimming: 1 base; J trimming: 1 base; junction bases outside the gene matches: 5. The length of the CDR3 is 16 residues. Germline V lookup: CDR1 SGHVS, CDR2 FQNEAQ. The CDR3 reads CASSLVGDSRTDTQYF. In nucleotides, the CDR3 is TGTGCCAGCAGCTTAGTGGGGGACAGCCGCACAGATACGCAGTATTTT.

The J gene is TRBJ2-7, the V gene TRBV7-2, with 10 bases that match TRBD2. V was clipped by 8 bases and J by 3 bases; unmatched bases: 7. Per the germline V gene, CDR1 is SGHTA and CDR2 is FQGNSA. This CDR3 is built from 14 residues. CDR3 sequence: CASVVAGGGYEQYF. The CDR3 DNA follows: TGTGCCAGCGTAGTAGCGGGAGGAGGCTACGAGCAGTACTTC.

The chain couples TRBV7-3 to TRBJ2-1, with TRBD2 matching 8 bases. Germline CDR1 and CDR2: SGHTA and FQGTGA. The CDR3 contains 16 residues. The J segment lost 4 bases and the V segment lost 5 bases, leaving 10 bases of the junction unmatched. DNA for the CDR3: TGTGCCAGCAGCCGAACCGGGGGGGCCGGGTACAATGAGCAGTTCTTC. Translation: CASSRTGGAGYNEQFF.

The chain is built from TRBV20-1 and TRBJ1-5; D remains unclear. V was cut by 1 base and J by 6 bases, with 13 bases left in between. This CDR3 has 14 amino acids. Germline CDR1 and CDR2: DFQATT and SNEGSKA (reference sequence). CDR3 residues: CSARGTVGSQPQHF. The CDR3 DNA is TGCAGTGCTAGAGGGACGGTCGGCTCTCAGCCCCAGCATTTT.

The V call is TRBV5-4, the J call TRBJ2-1; maybe TRBD1 (5 bases). Trimming pared 2 bases from V and 6 bases from J, leaving 15 bases between. Germline-derived CDR1 and CDR2 are SGHNT and YYREEE (reference sequence). The CDR3 extends over 15 amino acids. CDR3 sequence: CASSFGAIDPNEQFF. The CDR3 DNA reads as TGTGCCAGCAGCTTTGGGGCCATCGACCCCAATGAGCAGTTCTTC.

The chain joins TRBV24-1 to TRBJ2-3, with 7 bases lining up with TRBD1. The CDR3 covers 19 residues. Germline CDR1 and CDR2: KGHDR and SFDVKD. V trimming: 4 bases; J trimming: 1 base; junction bases outside the gene matches: 16. CDR3 protein: CATSDLDYRGRRGTDTQYF. The CDR3 DNA reads TGTGCCACCAGTGACCTCGATTACAGGGGTCGGAGAGGCACAGATACGCAGTATTTT.

The V and J genes are TRBV10-3 and TRBJ2-3; D might be TRBD1 (6 bases). CDR1 is ENHRY, CDR2 SYGVKD, per germline. V was trimmed by 2 bases and J by 4 bases, leaving 16 bases between them. The CDR3 is 16 residues long. CDR3 sequence: CAISETQGYSPDTQYF. DNA of the CDR3: TGTGCCATCAGTGAGACCCAGGGGTATAGCCCAGATACGCAGTATTTT.

The chain couples TRBV6-2 or TRBV6-3 to TRBJ2-2; 7 bases fit TRBD1. This CDR3 is built from 14 residues. The germline V gene encodes CDR1 MNHEY and CDR2 SVGEGT. V lost 10 bases, J lost 4 bases, and 9 bases stayed unmatched. The CDR3 reads CATSGQIPTGELFF. The CDR3 nucleotides are TGTGCCACCTCGGGACAGATTCCCACCGGGGAGCTGTTTTTT.